This is a list of T cell receptor beta chains from one sample in a study of T cells in Graves' hyperthyroidism and ophthalmopathy. TCRdb recomputed calls from the multiplex PCR reads with MiXCR, one row per CDR3 protein. The table records about 740,000 distinct CDR3 sequences, approximately 14% of them present only once. The sequencing sample was made of blood. Source of these receptors: a woman younger than 35 with Graves' hyperthyroidism. Both conserved end residues are part of each CDR3. D genes are given only for firm matches. Not every row has a clone size; where given, it reads once, few, many or a size class.

d_call	j_call	clone_size	v_call	cdr3_nt	cdr3_aa
TRBD1	TRBJ1-1	.	TRBV20-1	TGCAGTGCGCGGAGACAGGGTGAAGCTTTCTTT	CSARRQGEAFF
.	TRBJ2-7	few	TRBV7-9	TGTGCCAGCGTTGGGAGATCCCTCTACGAGCAGTACTTC	CASVGRSLYEQYF
TRBD1	TRBJ2-5	many	TRBV20-1	TGCAGTGCTAGAGATGGCTTTCGACAGGGGGCGTCGGGAGAGACCCAGTACTTC	CSARDGFRQGASGETQYF
.	TRBJ1-1	few	TRBV4-2	TGTGCCAGCAGCCAAGAGGATAGGGGTGTGAACACTGAAGCTTTCTTT	CASSQEDRGVNTEAFF
TRBD1	TRBJ2-7	many	TRBV2	TGTGCCAGACAGATCCGGGACAGCTCCTACGAGCAGTACTTC	CARQIRDSSYEQYF
TRBD1	TRBJ2-2	.	TRBV9	TGTGCCAGCAGCGTTTCTAAGTTATCAGGGGGCTGGGCCGGGGAGCTGTTTTTT	CASSVSKLSGGWAGELFF
TRBD2	TRBJ2-1	many	TRBV6-2/TRBV6-3	TGTGCCAGTCGGAGGGACTACTCCTACAATGAGCAGTTCTTC	CASRRDYSYNEQFF
TRBD1	TRBJ1-5	.	TRBV6-2/TRBV6-3	TGTGCCAGCAGACTATATATCACAGGGGAAGAACAGCCCCAGCATTTT	CASRLYITGEEQPQHF
.	TRBJ2-5	few	TRBV25-1	TGTGCCAGCAGTGACACAGGGAATCTTAAGACCCAGTACTTC	CASSDTGNLKTQYF
TRBD1	TRBJ1-5	few	TRBV6-5	TGTGCCAGCAGTTACGGACAGGGCCCGAGCTATCAGCCCCAGCATTTT	CASSYGQGPSYQPQHF
.	TRBJ2-1	many	TRBV20-1	TGCAGTGCCATGCCGGGGAACAATGAGCAGTTCTTC	CSAMPGNNEQFF
TRBD2	TRBJ2-4	.	TRBV10-1	TGCGCCAGCAGTGAGGCCGGACTAGCGGACGCCAAAGACATTCAGTACTTC	CASSEAGLADAKDIQYF
.	TRBJ2-3	many	TRBV18	TGTGCCAGCTCACCGGACAGCATTCTCACAGATACGCAGTATTTT	CASSPDSILTDTQYF
TRBD1	TRBJ2-2	few	TRBV20-1	TGCAGTGCTAGTTTCAACAGGGGGAACACCGGGGAGCTGCTTTTT	CSASFNRGNTGELLF
.	TRBJ2-3	many	TRBV6-2/TRBV6-3	TGTGCCAGCAGTGTGGGGACTTTAGATACAGATACGCAGTATTTT	CASSVGTLDTDTQYF
.	TRBJ1-5	many	TRBV9	TGTGCCAGCAGCCCCGATGGCAGTTCCCGTCAGCCCCAGCATTTT	CASSPDGSSRQPQHF
.	TRBJ2-7	many	TRBV7-9	TGTGCCAGCAGCCCTAAGGGTGTTCGAGGTGTGGAGGGCGAGCAGTACTTC	CASSPKGVRGVEGEQYF
.	TRBJ1-2	many	TRBV3-1	TGTGCCAGCAGCCCCCGGACCTTCTATGGCTACACCTTC	CASSPRTFYGYTF
.	TRBJ2-3	many	TRBV7-2	TGTGCCAGCAGTAGAGGATTGGGTTGGGCAGATACGCAGTATTTT	CASSRGLGWADTQYF
TRBD2	TRBJ2-1	.	TRBV3-1	TGTGCCAGCAGCCAAGAACGGGATGGACTAGCGGGAGATCATGAGCAGTTCTTC	CASSQERDGLAGDHEQFF
TRBD1	TRBJ1-2	few	TRBV29-1	TGCAGCGTTGACTACAGGGGAATCGGAGAAGGCTACACCTTC	CSVDYRGIGEGYTF
.	TRBJ1-1	many	TRBV6-2/TRBV6-3	TGTGCCAGCAGTTACTCCAACACTGAAGCTTTCTTT	CASSYSNTEAFF
TRBD2	TRBJ2-5	many	TRBV20-1	TGCAGTGCTAGAGAGGGACTACAAGAGACCCAGTACTTC	CSAREGLQETQYF
.	TRBJ1-4	.	TRBV29-1	TGCAGCGCTCGAGTAGCAGAGGATAATGAAAAACTGTTTTTT	CSARVAEDNEKLFF
TRBD2	TRBJ2-1	once	TRBV20-1	TGCAGTGCCGAAGCGGGGGGGAGCTCCTACAATGAGCAGTTCTTC	CSAEAGGSSYNEQFF
.	TRBJ1-3	.	TRBV19	TGTGCCAGCAGTCCGACAGGCCAGCCTGGAAACACCGTATATTTT	CASSPTGQPGNTVYF
TRBD2	TRBJ2-1	many	TRBV4-2	TGTGCCAGCAGCCAAGTAACTAGCGGGAGGGCCAATGAGCAGTTCTTC	CASSQVTSGRANEQFF
.	TRBJ1-1	many	TRBV6-4	TGTGCCAGCAGTCTCTCGGGGCTGGGGAACACTGAAGCTTTCTTT	CASSLSGLGNTEAFF
.	TRBJ2-7	few	TRBV6-1	TGTGCCAGCAGTGAGTTAAAAGGGCCTTACGAGCAGTACTTC	CASSELKGPYEQYF
TRBD1	TRBJ1-5	few	TRBV20-1	TGCAGTGCTAGAGTGACAGGGCGGCGTCAGCCCCAGCATTTT	CSARVTGRRQPQHF
TRBD2	TRBJ2-7	.	TRBV6-1	TGTGCCAGCGGGGGGGTAGAGGGGCCTTCCTACGAGCAGTACTTC	CASGGVEGPSYEQYF